The T cell receptor beta chain described here comes from a study of blood T cell repertoires in COVID-19. Study background: The United States, Italy and Spain provided the acute and convalescent COVID-19 samples. PBMCs, B-cell-depleted T cells, or T cells were the source of the cDNA or gDNA that made up the material.

Original processing methods: By means of reference gene primer amplification, nucleated cell counts were estimated. Generated by immunoSEQ multiplex PCR, the TCRdb table keeps only in-frame clones and is missing some. That table supplies the V and J calls and clone size; D and trimming were determined from the DNA. The table records about 400,000 clones, around 89% of them present only once. The CDR3 runs to 15 residues. V was pared by 5 bases and J by 4 bases, with 10 bases of the junction left unmatched. CDR1 is SGHKS, CDR2 YYEKEE, per germline (reference sequence). The specimen was peripheral blood. The receptor comes from a man aged 35 to 55 with acute or convalescent COVID-19. The chain is built from TRBV5-5 and TRBJ2-7, with 9 bases aligning to TRBD1. The CDR3 loop is CASRPLGTGTYEQYF. CDR3 coding DNA: TGTGCCAGCAGGCCGTTAGGGACAGGGACTTACGAGCAGTACTTC.